This T cell receptor beta chain was sequenced for a study of shared clonotypes between healthy human individuals (TCRdb year 2020). At the level of the whole study: The cohort comprised a couple of women and a few men aged 18 to 49 years. For each donor, three plates each were used for CD4 naive and CD4 memory, two plates were used for CD8 naive, and one plate was used for CD8 memory. The study deeply sequenced blood TCR repertoires of several healthy adults to estimate repertoire size and the extent of clonotype sharing between individuals. Different laboratories and diverse techniques were used to prepare libraries and sequence TCR repertoires, to increase sequencing depth and limit assay-specific biases. Per donor, leukapheresis produced somewhere between about 0.9 and 9.5 billion PBMCs. The paper as a whole reports these results and caveats: Compared with non-shared clonotypes, clonotypes shared by all four sorted-subset donors had higher generation probabilities. Because the study included only a small number of donors, the genetic and exposure-history diversity represented was limited. When a few donors were compared, the shared fraction of clonotypes was around 4.6% for naive CD4, less than 4% for naive CD8, 2% to 2.5% for memory CD4, and 0.35% to 0.5% for memory CD8. Incomplete sequencing was indicated by rarefaction of sorted-subset datasets, despite the large sequencing depth. Based on pairwise subsampling, the degree of clonotype sharing among donors was expected to be affected by sequencing depth. Naive subsets generally had larger estimated clonotype richness than memory subsets. Sampling was restricted to blood, and TCR repertoires in tissue are likely to differ from TCR repertoires in blood.

A remark on this clone: Its binding antigen is unknown. No much larger clonotype is one base removed from it; base qualities were not supplied.

Including the terminal cysteine and phenylalanine, the CDR3 comprises 18 residues. The kept DNA is CDR3 alone, 54 bases in frame from the first base. As encoded in the germline V gene, CDR1 is MGHRA while CDR2 is YSYEKL. V has 4 bases trimmed and J has 2 bases trimmed; junction bases matching no gene number 12. TCR CDR3 regions were amplified from genomic DNA by multiplex PCR using the deep immunoSEQ assay. Genomic DNA extracted from each cell subset was distributed evenly over all wells of several immunoSEQ 96-well plates, and each plate served as one replicate. For sorted subsets, 200 to 250 ng of genomic DNA, equivalent to around 29,000 T cell genomes, went into each replicate PCR. Purified libraries were quantified with a Qubit 3.0 fluorometer, sized on a Bioanalyzer 2100, and re-quantified with the KAPA Library Quantification kit. Every immunoSEQ 96-well plate was sequenced on a separate single-read 150-cycle Illumina NextSeq 550 flow cell. The paper's data handling went like this. Because only junctional sequences without quality scores were contained in the immunoSEQ output, filtering matching that applied to full-length reads could not be performed. To assign V/J genes and CDR3, sequences were annotated against IMGT germline references using PyIR, a Python wrapper for IgBLAST v1.9. Any read was removed if the V/J assignment was weak (E-value above 1e-6), the CDR3 was missing, or the read contained stop codons, out-of-frame junctions, or ambiguous translated residues. A V3J clonotype was defined by an identical inferred V gene, J gene, and CDR3 amino acid sequence. Percentage overlap between repertoires was computed as shared unique clonotypes divided by the size of the smaller repertoire. Richness of each repertoire was evaluated using RTK rarefaction, the Chao1 estimator, and Recon v2.1 estimates of unobserved clonotypes. Generation probabilities were computed with OLGA for all TCRbeta clonotypes obtained by the gDNA method from several donors. In its TCRdb copy, this immuneACCESS table keeps in-frame sequences only and misses some clones. Where compared with another copy, unresolved V genes explain less than half of these, and the others have no known cause. V, J and clone size are taken as reported in that table, and D and trimming were inferred from the DNA itself. This sample comprises approximately 2.3 million clones, roughly 93% of them detected only once. 0.39% of the sample is taken by the ten largest.

The donors were healthy, HIV-negative adults who had no recently reported acute infections or vaccinations. Every donor was a Caucasian adult residing in Nashville, Tennessee, USA. CD4+ T cells were enriched through magnetic negative selection, after which naive cells were positively selected on CD45RA and the remaining negative fraction served as the memory subset. After blood collection by leukapheresis, PBMCs were isolated using Ficoll-Histopaque density gradient centrifugation and then cryopreserved in the vapor phase of liquid nitrogen. Purity and quantity of every magnetically sorted T cell population were checked by analytical flow cytometry. From each sorted fraction, genomic DNA was isolated and quantified by UV absorbance on a Nanodrop 2000c.

The receptor chain draws on TRBV4-1 and TRBJ2-7; TRBD2 fits 12 bases in the junction. Material: naive CD4+ T cells from PBMCs. The cell subset or site label here, explained by the study, means: CD45RA+ positively selected. The TCR originated in a man aged 18 to 35 in good health. Some clones in this sample may be carry-over from other donors' samples. The nucleotides read TGCGCCAGCAGCCTCCGATCCTCTAGCGGGAGGGTACCCTACGAGCAGTACTTC. It codes for CASSLRSSSGRVPYEQYF.